The sequence of this T cell receptor beta chain was determined in a study of beta chain features in type 1 diabetes. General study results and limits: Shorter templates might be favored by PCR, and equally so in patients and in controls. Type 1 diabetes patients had moderately but significantly shorter TCRB CDR3s in all four CD4+ subsets. TCRB rearrangement may or may not be influenced by HLA type; here this remained unresolved. VDJ junctions from patients with type 1 diabetes contained fewer insertions and more deletions.

On this clone: What it binds is unknown.

The study reverse transcribed the entire isolated RNA, so it sequenced expressed TCRB transcripts. The protocol was immunoSEQ multiplex PCR, while the TCRdb copy is restricted to in-frame clones and leaves out a portion. The data show hundreds of thousands of clones, around 15% seen once. This sequence was found in a man younger than 35 in good health. Input material: naive CD4+ T cells from blood.

The CDR3 loop reads CASSEGGALRIADTQYF. The DNA for the CDR3 is TGTGCCAGCAGTGAAGGCGGGGCGCTCAGAATTGCAGATACGCAGTATTTT. This chain connects TRBV2 to TRBJ2-3; TRBD2 is a possible D gene (6 bases). There are 17 residues in the CDR3. V was clipped by 1 base and J by 4 bases, with 18 bases between them. The germline CDR1 and CDR2 sequences are SNHLY and FYNNEI.